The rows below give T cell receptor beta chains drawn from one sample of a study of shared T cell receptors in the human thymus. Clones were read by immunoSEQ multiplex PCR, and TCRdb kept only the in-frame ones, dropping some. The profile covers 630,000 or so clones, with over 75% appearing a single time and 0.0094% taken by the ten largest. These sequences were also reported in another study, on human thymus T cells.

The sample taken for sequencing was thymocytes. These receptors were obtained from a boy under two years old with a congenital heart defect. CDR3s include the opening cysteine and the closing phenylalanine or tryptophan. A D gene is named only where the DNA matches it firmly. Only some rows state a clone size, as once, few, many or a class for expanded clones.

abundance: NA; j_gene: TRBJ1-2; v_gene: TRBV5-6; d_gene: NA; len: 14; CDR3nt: TGTGCCAGCAGCTTGTCCAGGGAGGGCTATGGCTACACCTTC; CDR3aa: CASSLSREGYGYTF
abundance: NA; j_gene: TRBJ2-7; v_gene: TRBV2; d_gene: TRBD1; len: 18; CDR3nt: TGTGCCAGCAGCCTAACCGGGACAGGCCCCAATTTTTCCTACGAGCAGTACTTC; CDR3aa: CASSLTGTGPNFSYEQYF
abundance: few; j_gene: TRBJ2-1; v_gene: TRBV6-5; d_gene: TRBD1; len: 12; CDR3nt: TGTGCCAGCAGACACACAGGGGATGAGCAGTTCTTC; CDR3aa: CASRHTGDEQFF
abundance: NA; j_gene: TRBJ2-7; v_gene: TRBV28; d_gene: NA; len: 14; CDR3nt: TGTGCCAGCAGTACCTCGACTAGTCTCTACGAGCAGTACTTC; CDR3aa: CASSTSTSLYEQYF
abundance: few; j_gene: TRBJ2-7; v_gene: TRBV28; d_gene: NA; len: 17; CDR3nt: TGTGCCAGCACCCCCCTCGGGGGGAGGGGGGCAAGCTACGAGCAGTACTTC; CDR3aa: CASTPLGGRGASYEQYF
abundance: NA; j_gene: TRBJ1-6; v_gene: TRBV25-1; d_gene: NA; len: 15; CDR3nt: TGTGCCAGCAGTGGAGGGGGTACCTATAATTCCCCCCTCCACTTT; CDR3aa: CASSGGGTYNSPLHF
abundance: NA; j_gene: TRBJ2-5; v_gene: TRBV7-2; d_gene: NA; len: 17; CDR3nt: TGTGCCAGCAGCTTAACGTTGCCCGGGACTCACCAAGAGACCCAGTACTTC; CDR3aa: CASSLTLPGTHQETQYF
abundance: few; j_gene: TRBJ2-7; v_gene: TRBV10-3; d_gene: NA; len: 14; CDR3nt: TGTGCCATCACCGAGGGGGAGGGCGACTACGAGCAGTACTTC; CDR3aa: CAITEGEGDYEQYF
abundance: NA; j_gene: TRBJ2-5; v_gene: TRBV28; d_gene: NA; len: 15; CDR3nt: TGTGCCAGCAGTTGTCGGACAGCAGGCCAAGAGACCCAGTACTTC; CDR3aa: CASSCRTAGQETQYF
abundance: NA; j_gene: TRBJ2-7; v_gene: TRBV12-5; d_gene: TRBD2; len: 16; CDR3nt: TGTGCTAGTGGTTTGGAACTAGCGGGGGAAACCTACGAGCAGTACTTC; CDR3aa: CASGLELAGETYEQYF
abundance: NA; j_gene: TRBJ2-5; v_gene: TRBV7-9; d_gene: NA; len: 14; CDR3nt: TGTGCCAGCAGCTCCCGACAGCTGCGTGAGACCCAGTACTTC; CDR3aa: CASSSRQLRETQYF
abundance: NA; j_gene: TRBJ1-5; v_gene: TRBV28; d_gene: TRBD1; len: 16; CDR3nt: TGTGCCAGCAGTTTTTCGGACAGGGGGCAAGGACAGCCCCAGCATTTT; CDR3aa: CASSFSDRGQGQPQHF
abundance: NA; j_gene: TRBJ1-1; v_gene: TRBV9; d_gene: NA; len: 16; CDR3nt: TGTGCCAGCAGCCCTGGACTTGGTGAGGGGAACACTGAAGCTTTCTTT; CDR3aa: CASSPGLGEGNTEAFF
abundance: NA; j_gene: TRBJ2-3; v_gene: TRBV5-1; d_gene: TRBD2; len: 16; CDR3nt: TGCGCCAGCAGCCTCCTAGCGGGAATGGTCGCAGATACGCAGTATTTT; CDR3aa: CASSLLAGMVADTQYF
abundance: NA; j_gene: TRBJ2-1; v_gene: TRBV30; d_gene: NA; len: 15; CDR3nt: TGTGCCCGGAAAGACGAAAGGCGGGACTACAATGAGCAGTTCTTC; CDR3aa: CARKDERRDYNEQFF
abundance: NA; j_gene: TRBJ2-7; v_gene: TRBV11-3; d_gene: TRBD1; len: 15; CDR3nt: TGTGCCAGCAGCTCTGGACAGGGGGATTCCTACGAGCAGTACTTC; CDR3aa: CASSSGQGDSYEQYF
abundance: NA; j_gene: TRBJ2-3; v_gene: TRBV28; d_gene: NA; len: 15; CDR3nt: TGTGCCAGCACAAATTACGGTGGCTCGGGGGATACGCAGTATTTT; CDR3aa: CASTNYGGSGDTQYF
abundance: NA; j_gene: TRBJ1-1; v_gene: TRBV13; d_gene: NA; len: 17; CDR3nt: TGTGCCAGCAGTCCCGGAGAGGGGGAGGGGATCCTCACTGAAGCTTTCTTT; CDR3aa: CASSPGEGEGILTEAFF
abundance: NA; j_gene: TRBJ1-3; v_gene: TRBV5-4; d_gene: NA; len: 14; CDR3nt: TGTGCCAGCAGACCGGACAGCGCTGGAAACACCATATATTTT; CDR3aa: CASRPDSAGNTIYF
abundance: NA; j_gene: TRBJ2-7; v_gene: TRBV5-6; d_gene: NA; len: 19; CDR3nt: TGTGCCAGCAGCTTGTCAGGGGCTCCCCCCCCGGGACACAACTACGAGCAGTACTTC; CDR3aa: CASSLSGAPPPGHNYEQYF
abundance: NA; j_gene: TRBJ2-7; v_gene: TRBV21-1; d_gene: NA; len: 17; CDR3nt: TGTGCCAGCAGCAAAGGAGTCTCCGCTAGAAAGATTTACGAGCAGTACTTC; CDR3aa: CASSKGVSARKIYEQYF
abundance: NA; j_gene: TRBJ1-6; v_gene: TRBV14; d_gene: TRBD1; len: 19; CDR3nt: TGTGCCAGCAGCCAAGATTCCACAGGGGATAGCTCCTATAATTCACCCCTCCACTTT; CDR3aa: CASSQDSTGDSSYNSPLHF
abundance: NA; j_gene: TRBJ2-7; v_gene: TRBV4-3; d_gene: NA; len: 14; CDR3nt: TGCGCCAGCAGCCAAGAGAAGAGGTCTGAGGAGCAGTACTTC; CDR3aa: CASSQEKRSEEQYF
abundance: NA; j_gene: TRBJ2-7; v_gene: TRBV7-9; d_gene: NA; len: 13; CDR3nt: TGTGCCAGCAGCCCTGTTCGGGTCCACGAGCAGTACTTC; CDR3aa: CASSPVRVHEQYF
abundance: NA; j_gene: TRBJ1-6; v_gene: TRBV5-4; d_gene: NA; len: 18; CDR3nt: TGTGCCAGCAGCTTCCTCCGTCCCAACCAGGAATTTTATTCACCCCTCCACTTT; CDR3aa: CASSFLRPNQEFYSPLHF
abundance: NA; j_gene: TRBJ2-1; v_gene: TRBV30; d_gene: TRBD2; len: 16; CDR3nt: TGTGCCTGGAAAGCGAGGGGGACTAGCGGGAACGATGAGCAGTTCTTC; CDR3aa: CAWKARGTSGNDEQFF
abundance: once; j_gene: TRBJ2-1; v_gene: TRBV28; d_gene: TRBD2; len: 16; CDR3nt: TGTGCCAGCAGTCCCCGGAAAGCGGGAGGGTGTAATGAGCAGTTCTTC; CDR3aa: CASSPRKAGGCNEQFF
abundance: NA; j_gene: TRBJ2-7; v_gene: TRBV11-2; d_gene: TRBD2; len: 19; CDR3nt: TGTGCCAGCAGCCCCGTACACAGGAAGCCCCCGGGACTAGTCTTCGAGCAGTACTTC; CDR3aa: CASSPVHRKPPGLVFEQYF
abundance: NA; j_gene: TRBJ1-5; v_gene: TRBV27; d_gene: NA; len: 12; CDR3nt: TGTGCCAGCAGGAGAGGCAATCAGCCCCAGCATTTT; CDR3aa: CASRRGNQPQHF
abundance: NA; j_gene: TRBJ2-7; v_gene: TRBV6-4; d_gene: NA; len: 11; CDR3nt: TGTGCCAGCAGAGCCATCTACGAGCAGTACTTC; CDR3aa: CASRAIYEQYF
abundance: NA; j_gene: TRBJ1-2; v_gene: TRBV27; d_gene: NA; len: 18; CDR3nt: TGTGCCAGCAGTTACCTGGAAAACGGACAGAAGGGATGGGGTGGCTACACCTTC; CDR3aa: CASSYLENGQKGWGGYTF
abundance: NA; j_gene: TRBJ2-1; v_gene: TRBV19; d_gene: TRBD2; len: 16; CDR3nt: TGTGCCAGTACCGCGGGGGGACGAGGGAGAGGTAATGAGCAGTTCTTC; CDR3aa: CASTAGGRGRGNEQFF
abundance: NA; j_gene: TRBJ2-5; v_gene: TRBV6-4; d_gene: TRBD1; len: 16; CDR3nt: TGTGCCAGCAGTGCCCCGGGACAGAGCACTAAAGAGACCCAGTACTTC; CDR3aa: CASSAPGQSTKETQYF